This section outlines one T cell receptor (beta chain) sequence together with its context. This sample is part of a study of OX40 agonist ivuxolimab in advanced cancers. Study-level information: Patients were treated with ivuxolimab, an agonistic anti-OX40 (CD134) antibody.

Autoimmune disease history or systemic immunosuppression disqualified patients. Generated by immunoSEQ multiplex PCR, the TCRdb table keeps only in-frame clones and is missing some. The table lists about 99,000 clones, roughly 95% of them singletons. The length of the CDR3 is 18 residues. V lost 3 bases and J 0 bases, leaving 16 bases between the germline ends. Sample: CD4+ or CD8+ T cells sorted from blood, taken in a trial of the OX40 agonist ivuxolimab. This receptor was taken from an adult with an advanced solid tumor such as melanoma, head and neck, liver or kidney cancer. The chain couples TRBV5-3 to TRBJ2-6, with D hard to call. TRBV5-3 counts as an open reading frame of uncertain function. The CDR3 DNA follows: TGTGCCAGAAGCTCTTTATCGCCTATTAGCTCTGGGGCCAACGTCCTGACTTTC. It specifies CARSSLSPISSGANVLTF.